Many counts were recorded for the clone carrying this T cell receptor (beta chain). The antigen remains unidentified. The entry originates in a study of human T cells and chemical hapten exposure. Findings of the study overall: TCRs exceeding 1 in 1000 frequency stayed unchanged with DPC sensitization.

Using its own MiXCR run on the RACE reads, TCRdb lists one record per CDR3 protein. The data contain 60,000 to 80,000 distinct CDR3 sequences, around 6.6% of them singletons. The germline V gene has CDR1 DFQATT and CDR2 SNEGSKA (reference sequence). This CDR3 comprises 11 residues. Trimming stripped 2 bases from V and 4 bases from J, with 5 bases between. Time point in this sample: pre-sensitization, week 0. Regarding treatment: therapeutic diphenylcyclopropenone sensitization with weekly scalp DPC. Blood sampling occurred before each patch-test application. Suited to DPC and affected by alopecia, the donors ranged from 18 to 70 years old. It was unfractionated whole blood from which total RNA was extracted.

Sample: whole blood, taken in connection with sensitization to the hapten diphenylcyclopropenone (DPC). The sequence was obtained from a woman aged 25-40 years with alopecia areata. Some clones in this sample may be carry-over from other donors' samples. The chain couples TRBV20-1 to TRBJ2-5; possibly TRBD1 for D (5 bases). This chain's CDR3 is CSARQGETQYF. As DNA, the CDR3 is TGCAGTGCTAGACAGGGAGAGACCCAGTACTTC.